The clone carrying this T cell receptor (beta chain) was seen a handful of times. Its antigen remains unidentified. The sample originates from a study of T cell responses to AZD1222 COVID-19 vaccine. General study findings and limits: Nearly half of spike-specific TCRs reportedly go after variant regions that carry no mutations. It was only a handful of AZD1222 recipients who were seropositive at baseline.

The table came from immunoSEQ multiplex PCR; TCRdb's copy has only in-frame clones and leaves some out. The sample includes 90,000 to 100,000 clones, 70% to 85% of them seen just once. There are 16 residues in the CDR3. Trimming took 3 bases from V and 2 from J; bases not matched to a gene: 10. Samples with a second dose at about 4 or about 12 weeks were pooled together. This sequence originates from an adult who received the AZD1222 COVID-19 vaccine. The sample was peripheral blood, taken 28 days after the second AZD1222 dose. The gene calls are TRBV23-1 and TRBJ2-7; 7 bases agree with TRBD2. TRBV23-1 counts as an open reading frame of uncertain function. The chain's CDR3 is CASSHRRAGDPYEQYF. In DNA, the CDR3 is TGCGCCAGCAGTCATAGGAGGGCGGGGGACCCCTACGAGCAGTACTTC.